This record covers a single TCR beta chain. This entry comes from a study of blood T cell repertoires in COVID-19. Profiled with immunoSEQ multiplex PCR; TCRdb holds only in-frame clones, not every one. Of around 300,000 clones in the sample, roughly 85% were seen once. The CDR3 has 13 amino acids. The J segment lost 6 bases and the V segment lost 6 bases, leaving 5 bases of the junction unmatched. In germline, CDR1 is LNHDA, CDR2 SQIVND (reference sequence). The receptor was derived from a woman aged 50 to 60 who had recovered from COVID-19. Sequenced: PBMCs or T cells enriched from blood (not recorded which). The rearrangement joins TRBV19 to TRBJ1-5; TRBD1 matches at 7 bases. Here the CDR3 reads CASRDRLFQPQHF. The CDR3 DNA is TGTGCCAGTAGGGACAGGTTGTTTCAGCCCCAGCATTTT.